The present TCR beta chain was sequenced within a study of T cell responses to AZD1222 COVID-19 vaccine. The method was immunoSEQ multiplex PCR; TCRdb's version includes in-frame clones alone and lacks a portion of them. The table shows 90,000 to 120,000 clones, with 92% occurring only once. Only one count was recorded for this clone. Its specificity is unknown. V was clipped by 4 bases and J by 4 bases; unmatched bases: 6. CDR3 size: 14 residues. The germline V gene encodes CDR1 LNHDA and CDR2 SQIVND (reference sequence). Study-level findings and limits: Samples come after the peak T cell response, not at day 14.

The chain recombines TRBV19 with TRBJ2-7, with 8 bases identical to TRBD2. Sequenced here: peripheral blood, sampled 28 days after the second AZD1222 dose. This sequence was found in an adult who received the AZD1222 COVID-19 vaccine. The CDR3 spells CASSSSGSLYEQYF. The CDR3 DNA follows: TGTGCCAGTAGTAGCAGCGGGAGCCTATACGAGCAGTACTTC.